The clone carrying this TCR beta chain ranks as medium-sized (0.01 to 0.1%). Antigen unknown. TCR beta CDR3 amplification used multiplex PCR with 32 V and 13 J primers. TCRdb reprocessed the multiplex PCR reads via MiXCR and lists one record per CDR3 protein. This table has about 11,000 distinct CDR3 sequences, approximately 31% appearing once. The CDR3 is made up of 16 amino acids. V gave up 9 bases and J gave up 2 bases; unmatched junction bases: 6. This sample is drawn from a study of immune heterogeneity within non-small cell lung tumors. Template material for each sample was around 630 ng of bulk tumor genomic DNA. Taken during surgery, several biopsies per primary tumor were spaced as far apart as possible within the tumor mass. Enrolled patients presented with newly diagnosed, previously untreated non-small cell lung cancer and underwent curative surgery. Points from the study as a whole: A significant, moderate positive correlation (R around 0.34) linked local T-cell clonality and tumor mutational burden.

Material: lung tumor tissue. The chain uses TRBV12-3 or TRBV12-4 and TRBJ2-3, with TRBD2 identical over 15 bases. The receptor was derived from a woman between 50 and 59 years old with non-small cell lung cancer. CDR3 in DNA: TGTGCCAGTAAAAGGACTAGCGGGGGGGCCACAGATACGCAGTATTTT. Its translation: CASKRTSGGATDTQYF.